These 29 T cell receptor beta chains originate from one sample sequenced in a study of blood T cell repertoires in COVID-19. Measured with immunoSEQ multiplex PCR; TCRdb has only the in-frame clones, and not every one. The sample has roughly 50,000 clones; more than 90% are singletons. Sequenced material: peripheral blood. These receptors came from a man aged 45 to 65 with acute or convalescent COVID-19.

The CDR3 DNA reads TGTGCCACCAGTGATCCGGGGGGGGCTGGCTACACCTTC. Residues: CATSDPGGAGYTF. V usage is TRBV24-1 and J usage is TRBJ1-2, with D possibly TRBD1 on 6 matching bases. Between the trimmed V and J ends, which lost 3 bases and 7 bases, there was a span of 11 bases. This CDR3 contains 13 residues. The germline CDR1 and CDR2 sequences are KGHDR and SFDVKD.

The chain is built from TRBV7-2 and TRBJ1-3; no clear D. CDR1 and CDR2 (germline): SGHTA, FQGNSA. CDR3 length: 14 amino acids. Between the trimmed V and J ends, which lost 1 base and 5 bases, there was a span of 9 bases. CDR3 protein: CASSLGGPRNTIYF. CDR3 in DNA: TGTGCCAGCAGCTTAGGAGGGCCCCGAAACACCATATATTTT.

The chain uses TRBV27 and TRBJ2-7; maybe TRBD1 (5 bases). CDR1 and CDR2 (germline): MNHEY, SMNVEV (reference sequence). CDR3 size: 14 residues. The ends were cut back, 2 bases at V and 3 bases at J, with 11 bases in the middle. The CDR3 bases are TGTGCCAGCAGTTTAAGGGGTCGAGGCTACGAGCAGTACTTC. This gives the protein CASSLRGRGYEQYF.

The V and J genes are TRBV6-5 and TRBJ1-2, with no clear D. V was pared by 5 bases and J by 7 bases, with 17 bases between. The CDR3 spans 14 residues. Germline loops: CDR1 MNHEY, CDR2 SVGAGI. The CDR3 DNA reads TGTGCCAGCAGTCAGAACGGGTATGCGGGTGGCTACACCTTC. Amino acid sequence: CASSQNGYAGGYTF.

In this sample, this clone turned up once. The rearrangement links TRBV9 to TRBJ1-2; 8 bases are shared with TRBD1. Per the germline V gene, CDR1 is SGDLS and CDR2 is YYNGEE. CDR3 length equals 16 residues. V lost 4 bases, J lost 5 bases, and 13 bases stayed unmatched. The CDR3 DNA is TGTGCCAGCAGCCCAGGGGGGCAGGGGGCGCTTTATGGCTACACCTTC. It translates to CASSPGGQGALYGYTF.

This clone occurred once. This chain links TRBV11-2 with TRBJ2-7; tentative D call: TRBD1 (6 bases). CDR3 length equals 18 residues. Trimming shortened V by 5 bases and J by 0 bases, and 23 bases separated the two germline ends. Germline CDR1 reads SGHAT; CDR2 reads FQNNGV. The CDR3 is CASSPLDRTRGASYEQYF. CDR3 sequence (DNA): TGTGCCAGCAGCCCGCTCGACAGGACGAGGGGAGCCTCCTACGAGCAGTACTTC. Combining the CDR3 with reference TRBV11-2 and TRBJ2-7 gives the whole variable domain EAGVAQSPRYKIIEKRQSVAFWCNPISGHATLYWYQQILGQGPKLLIQFQNNGVVDDSQLPKDRFSAERLKGVDSTLKIQPAKLEDSAVYLCASSPLDRTRGASYEQYFGPGTRLTVT.

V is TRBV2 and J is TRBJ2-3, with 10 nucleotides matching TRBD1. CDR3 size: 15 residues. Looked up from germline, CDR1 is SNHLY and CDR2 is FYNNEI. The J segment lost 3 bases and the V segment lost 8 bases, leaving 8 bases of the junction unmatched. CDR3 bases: TGTGCCAGCTCAGCAGGGGACAGGGGAACAGATACGCAGTATTTT. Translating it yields CASSAGDRGTDTQYF.

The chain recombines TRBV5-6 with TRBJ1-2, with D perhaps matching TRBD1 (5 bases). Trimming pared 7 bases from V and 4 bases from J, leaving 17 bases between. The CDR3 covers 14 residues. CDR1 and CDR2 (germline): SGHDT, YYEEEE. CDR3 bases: TGTGCCAGCTCGAAGATGACAGACCCCTATGGCTACACCTTC. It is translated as CASSKMTDPYGYTF.

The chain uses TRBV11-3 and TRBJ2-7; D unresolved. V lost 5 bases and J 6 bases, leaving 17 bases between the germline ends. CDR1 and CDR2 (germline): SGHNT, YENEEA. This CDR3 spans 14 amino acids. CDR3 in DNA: TGTGCCAGCAGCCGAGGCTCTACCGGCGGCGAGCAGTACTTC. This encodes CASSRGSTGGEQYF.

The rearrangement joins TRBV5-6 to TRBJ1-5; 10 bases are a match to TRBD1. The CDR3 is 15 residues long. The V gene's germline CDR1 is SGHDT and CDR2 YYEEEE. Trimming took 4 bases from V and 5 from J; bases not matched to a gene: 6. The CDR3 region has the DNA TGTGCCAGCAGCCCCGGGACAGGGGACCATCAGCCCCAGCATTTT. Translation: CASSPGTGDHQPQHF.

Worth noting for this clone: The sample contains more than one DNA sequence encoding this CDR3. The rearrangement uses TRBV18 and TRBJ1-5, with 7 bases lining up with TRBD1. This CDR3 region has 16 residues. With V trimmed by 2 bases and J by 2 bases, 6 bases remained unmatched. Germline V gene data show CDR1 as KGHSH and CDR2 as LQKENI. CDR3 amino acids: CASSPTGVGGNQPQHF. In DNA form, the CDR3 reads TGTGCCAGCTCACCAACAGGGGTTGGCGGCAATCAGCCCCAGCATTTT. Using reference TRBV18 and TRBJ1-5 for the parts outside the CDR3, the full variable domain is NAGVMQNPRHLVRRRGQEARLRCSPMKGHSHVYWYRQLPEEGLKFMVYLQKENIIDESGMPKERFSAEFPKEGPSILRIQQVVRGDSAAYFCASSPTGVGGNQPQHFGDGTRLSIL.

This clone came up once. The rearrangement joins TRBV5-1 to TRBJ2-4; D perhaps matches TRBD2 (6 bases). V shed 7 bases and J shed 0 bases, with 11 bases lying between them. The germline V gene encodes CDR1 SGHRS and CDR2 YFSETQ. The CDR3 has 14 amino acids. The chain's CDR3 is CASSGSLAKNIQYF. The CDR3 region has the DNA TGCGCCAGCTCCGGGAGCCTAGCCAAAAACATTCAGTACTTC. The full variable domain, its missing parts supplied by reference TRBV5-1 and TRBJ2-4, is KAGVTQTPRYLIKTRGQQVTLSCSPISGHRSVSWYQQTPGQGLQFLFEYFSETQRNKGNFPGRFSGRQFSNSRSEMNVSTLELGDSALYLCASSGSLAKNIQYFGAGTRLSVL.

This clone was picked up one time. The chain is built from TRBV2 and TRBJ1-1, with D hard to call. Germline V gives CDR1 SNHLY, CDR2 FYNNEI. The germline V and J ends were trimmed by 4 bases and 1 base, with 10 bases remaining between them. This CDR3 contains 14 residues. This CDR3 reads CASSGSGRNTEAFF. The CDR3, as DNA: TGTGCCAGCAGTGGCTCAGGTCGGAACACTGAAGCTTTCTTT.

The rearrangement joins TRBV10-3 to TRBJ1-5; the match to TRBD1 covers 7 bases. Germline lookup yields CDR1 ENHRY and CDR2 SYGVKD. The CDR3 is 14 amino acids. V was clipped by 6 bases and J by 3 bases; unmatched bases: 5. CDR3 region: CAISTGDPNQPQHF. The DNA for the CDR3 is TGTGCCATCAGCACAGGGGACCCCAATCAGCCCCAGCATTTT.

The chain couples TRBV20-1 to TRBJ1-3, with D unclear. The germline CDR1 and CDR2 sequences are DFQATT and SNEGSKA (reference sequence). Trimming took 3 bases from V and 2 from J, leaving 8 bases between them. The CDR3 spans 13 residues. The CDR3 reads CSASSPPGNTIYF. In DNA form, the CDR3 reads TGCAGTGCTAGTAGCCCCCCTGGAAACACCATATATTTT.

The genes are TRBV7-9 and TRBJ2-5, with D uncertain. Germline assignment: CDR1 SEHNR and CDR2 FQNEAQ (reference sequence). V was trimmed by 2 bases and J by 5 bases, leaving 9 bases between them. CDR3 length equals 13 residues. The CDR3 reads CASSLFWAETQYF. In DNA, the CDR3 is TGTGCCAGCAGCTTATTTTGGGCGGAGACCCAGTACTTC.

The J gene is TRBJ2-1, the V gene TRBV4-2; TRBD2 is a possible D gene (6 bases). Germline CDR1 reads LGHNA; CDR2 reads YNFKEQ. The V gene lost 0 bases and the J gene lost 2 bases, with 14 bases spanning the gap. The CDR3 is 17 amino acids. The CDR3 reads CASSQDGGGSAYNEQFF. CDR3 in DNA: TGTGCCAGCAGCCAAGATGGGGGAGGTAGTGCCTACAATGAGCAGTTCTTC.

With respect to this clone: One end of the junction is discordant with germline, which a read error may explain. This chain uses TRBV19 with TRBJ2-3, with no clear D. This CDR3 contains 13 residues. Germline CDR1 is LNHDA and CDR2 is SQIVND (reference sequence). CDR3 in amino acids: CASSVLSEDTQYF. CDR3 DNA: TGTGCTAGTAGTGTCTTGAGTGAAGATACGCAGTATTTT.

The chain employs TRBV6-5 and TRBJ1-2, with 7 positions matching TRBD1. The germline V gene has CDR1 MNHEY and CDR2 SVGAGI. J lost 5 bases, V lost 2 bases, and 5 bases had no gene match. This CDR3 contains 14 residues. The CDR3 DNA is TGTGCCAGCAGTTACCGCGCAGGGGGATATGGCTACACCTTC. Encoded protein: CASSYRAGGYGYTF.

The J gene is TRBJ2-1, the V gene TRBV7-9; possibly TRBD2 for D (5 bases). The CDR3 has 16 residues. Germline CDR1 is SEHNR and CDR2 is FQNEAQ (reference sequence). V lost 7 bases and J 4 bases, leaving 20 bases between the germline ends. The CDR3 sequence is CASTNSRVSAYNEQFF. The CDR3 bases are TGTGCCAGCACCAACTCGAGGGTATCCGCTTACAATGAGCAGTTCTTC.

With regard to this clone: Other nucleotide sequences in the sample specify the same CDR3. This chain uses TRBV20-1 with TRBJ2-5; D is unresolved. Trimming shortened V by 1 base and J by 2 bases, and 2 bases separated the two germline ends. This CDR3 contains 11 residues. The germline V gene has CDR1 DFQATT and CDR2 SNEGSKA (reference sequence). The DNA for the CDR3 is TGCAGTGCTAGAGTACAAGAGACCCAGTACTTC. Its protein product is CSARVQETQYF.

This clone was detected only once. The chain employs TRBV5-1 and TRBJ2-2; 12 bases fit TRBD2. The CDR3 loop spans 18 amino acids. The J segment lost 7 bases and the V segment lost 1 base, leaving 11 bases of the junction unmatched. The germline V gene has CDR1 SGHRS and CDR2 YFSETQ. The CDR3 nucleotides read TGCGCCAGCAGCTTGATCAGACTAGCGGGAGCGTTGAGCGGGGAGCTGTTTTTT. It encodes CASSLIRLAGALSGELFF. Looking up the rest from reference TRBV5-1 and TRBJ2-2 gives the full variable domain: KAGVTQTPRYLIKTRGQQVTLSCSPISGHRSVSWYQQTPGQGLQFLFEYFSETQRNKGNFPGRFSGRQFSNSRSEMNVSTLELGDSALYLCASSLIRLAGALSGELFFGEGSRLTVL.

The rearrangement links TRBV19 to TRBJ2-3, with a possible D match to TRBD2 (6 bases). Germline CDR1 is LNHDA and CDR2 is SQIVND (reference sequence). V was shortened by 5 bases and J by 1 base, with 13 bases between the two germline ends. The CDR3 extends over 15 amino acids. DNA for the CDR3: TGTGCCAGTAGTCTCGAAGCGGGCCGCACAGATACGCAGTATTTT. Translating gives CASSLEAGRTDTQYF.

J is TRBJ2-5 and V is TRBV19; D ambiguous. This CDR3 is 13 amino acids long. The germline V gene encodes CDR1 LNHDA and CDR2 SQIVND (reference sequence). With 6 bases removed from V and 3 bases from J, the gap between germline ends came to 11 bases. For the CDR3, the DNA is TGTGCCAGTAGCCGGTCGCCGGAAGAGACCCAGTACTTC. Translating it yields CASSRSPEETQYF.

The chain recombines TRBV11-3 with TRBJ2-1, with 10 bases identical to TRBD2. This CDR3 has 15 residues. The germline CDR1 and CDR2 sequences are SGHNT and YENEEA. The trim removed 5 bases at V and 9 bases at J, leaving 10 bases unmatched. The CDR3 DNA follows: TGTGCCAGCAGCCGCACTCTCGGACTAGCGGTTGAGCAGTTCTTC. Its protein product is CASSRTLGLAVEQFF.

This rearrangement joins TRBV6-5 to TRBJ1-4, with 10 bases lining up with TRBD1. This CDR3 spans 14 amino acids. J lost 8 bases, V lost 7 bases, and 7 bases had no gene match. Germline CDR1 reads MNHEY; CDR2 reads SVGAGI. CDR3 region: CASKVTGGQEKLFF. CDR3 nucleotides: TGTGCCAGCAAAGTGACAGGGGGCCAGGAAAAACTGTTTTTT.

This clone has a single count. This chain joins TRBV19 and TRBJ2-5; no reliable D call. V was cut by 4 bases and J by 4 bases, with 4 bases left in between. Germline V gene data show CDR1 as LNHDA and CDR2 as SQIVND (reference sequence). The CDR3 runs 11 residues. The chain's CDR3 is CASSTRETQYF. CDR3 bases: TGTGCCAGTAGTACCCGAGAGACCCAGTACTTC.

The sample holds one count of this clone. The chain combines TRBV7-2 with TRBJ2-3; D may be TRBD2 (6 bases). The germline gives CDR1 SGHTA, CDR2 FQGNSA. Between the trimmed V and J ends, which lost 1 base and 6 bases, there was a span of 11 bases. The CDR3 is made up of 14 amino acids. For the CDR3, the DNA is TGTGCCAGCAGCTTAGTACTAGCATCCGATACGCAGTATTTT. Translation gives CASSLVLASDTQYF.

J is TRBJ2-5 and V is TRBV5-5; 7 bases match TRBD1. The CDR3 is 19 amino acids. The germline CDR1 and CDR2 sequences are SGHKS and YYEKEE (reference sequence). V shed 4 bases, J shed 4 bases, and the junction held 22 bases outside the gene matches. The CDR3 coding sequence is TGTGCCAGCAGCCTTCAGGGGGTTGGTTTGGGGAGTACGAGAGAGACCCAGTACTTC. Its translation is CASSLQGVGLGSTRETQYF.